This T cell receptor (beta chain) was sequenced during a study of immune evolution from preneoplasia to lung adenocarcinoma. About the study: HLA loss of heterozygosity: 7% AIS, around 16% MIA, approximately 31% ADC, none AAH. Study findings and constraints: Normal lung had the highest top T cell clone frequencies. Highest clonality occurred in KRAS-mutant, not EGFR-mutant or double wild-type, nodules. Later-stage lesions appeared to have more T cells, more diversity, less clonality.

Sequencing used immunoSEQ multiplex PCR; TCRdb keeps in-frame clones, though not all of them. The top ten clones hold 3.9% of a sample with a few thousand clones, over 65% of them seen once. This clone came up a few times. The antigen is unknown. The specimen sequenced was FFPE minimally invasive lung adenocarcinoma tissue. This sequence originates from a person aged 55-85 years with lung adenocarcinoma.

Written as DNA, the CDR3 is TGCAGTGCCCTAGCGAACTATGGCTACACCTTC. Translating it yields CSALANYGYTF. The chain couples TRBV20-1 to TRBJ1-2; D is uncertain. The ends were cut back, 6 bases at V and 2 bases at J, with 7 bases in the middle. Germline CDR1 reads DFQATT; CDR2 reads SNEGSKA (reference sequence). CDR3 length: 11 amino acids.